A selection of T cell receptor beta chains follows, all from one sample in a study of response to subunit inactivated influenza vaccine. TCRdb itself ran the RT-PCR reads through MiXCR, one entry per CDR3 protein. The sample lists about 520,000 distinct CDR3 sequences; approximately 9.9% were seen once. The sequencing here drew on PBMCs from blood, taken 45 days after vaccination. The receptors were gathered from a man aged 50 to 60 who received an inactivated influenza vaccine. Both conserved end residues are part of each CDR3. The order of the fields is J gene, clone size, D gene, V gene, CDR3 protein, CDR3 DNA. The D gene is left open where the match is weak. Size tells how often a clone was seen (once, few, many) or the class of an expanded clone, and some rows leave it out.

j_call: TRBJ1-4
clone_size: .
d_call: .
v_call: TRBV12-3/TRBV12-4
cdr3_aa: CASRRTSGTNEKLFF
cdr3_nt: TGTGCCAGCAGACGGACTTCCGGAACTAATGAAAAACTGTTTTTT

j_call: TRBJ2-1
clone_size: few
d_call: TRBD1
v_call: TRBV29-1
cdr3_aa: CSAWDRNNEQFF
cdr3_nt: TGCAGCGCCTGGGACAGGAACAATGAGCAGTTCTTC

j_call: TRBJ2-5
clone_size: many
d_call: .
v_call: TRBV10-3
cdr3_aa: CAIRDWKKETQYF
cdr3_nt: TGTGCCATCAGGGACTGGAAGAAAGAGACCCAGTACTTC

j_call: TRBJ1-2
clone_size: few
d_call: TRBD1
v_call: TRBV18
cdr3_aa: CASSPPRTGYYGYTF
cdr3_nt: TGTGCCAGCTCACCACCAAGGACAGGGTACTATGGCTACACCTTC

j_call: TRBJ2-7
clone_size: few
d_call: .
v_call: TRBV12-3/TRBV12-4
cdr3_aa: CASSLGPGVHEQYF
cdr3_nt: TGTGCCAGCAGTTTAGGGCCAGGAGTCCACGAGCAGTACTTC

j_call: TRBJ2-5
clone_size: .
d_call: .
v_call: TRBV4-2
cdr3_aa: CASSQDQGFLETQYF
cdr3_nt: TGTGCCAGCAGCCAAGATCAGGGATTCCTCGAGACCCAGTACTTC

j_call: TRBJ2-1
clone_size: many
d_call: .
v_call: TRBV12-3/TRBV12-4
cdr3_aa: CASRPYNEQFF
cdr3_nt: TGTGCCAGCCGCCCCTACAATGAGCAGTTCTTC

j_call: TRBJ2-7
clone_size: .
d_call: .
v_call: TRBV10-3
cdr3_aa: CAISEGTLEQYF
cdr3_nt: TGTGCCATCAGTGAGGGTACGCTCGAGCAGTACTTC

j_call: TRBJ2-1
clone_size: .
d_call: .
v_call: TRBV6-2/TRBV6-3
cdr3_aa: CASSGTAGMNEQFF
cdr3_nt: TGTGCCAGCAGTGGAACAGCTGGGATGAATGAGCAGTTCTTC

j_call: TRBJ2-7
clone_size: many
d_call: TRBD1
v_call: TRBV20-1
cdr3_aa: CSARGLGTGYVYEQYF
cdr3_nt: TGCAGTGCTAGGGGCTTGGGGACAGGGTACGTTTACGAGCAGTACTTC

j_call: TRBJ1-1
clone_size: few
d_call: .
v_call: TRBV6-1
cdr3_aa: CASRRGIGTEAFF
cdr3_nt: TGTGCCAGCAGACGGGGGATCGGCACTGAAGCTTTCTTT

j_call: TRBJ2-7
clone_size: few
d_call: .
v_call: TRBV6-8
cdr3_aa: CASNRTPLSYEQYF
cdr3_nt: TGTGCCAGCAACCGGACGCCGCTCTCCTACGAGCAGTACTTC

j_call: TRBJ2-3
clone_size: .
d_call: .
v_call: TRBV11-2
cdr3_aa: CASSLVGRSGVRADTQYF
cdr3_nt: TGTGCCAGCAGCTTAGTAGGGAGGTCGGGGGTGCGCGCAGATACGCAGTATTTT

j_call: TRBJ2-7
clone_size: .
d_call: TRBD2
v_call: TRBV20-1
cdr3_aa: CSARDLGLAAYEQYF
cdr3_nt: TGCAGTGCTAGAGATCTAGGCCTAGCGGCCTACGAGCAGTACTTC

j_call: TRBJ2-3
clone_size: .
d_call: .
v_call: TRBV6-2/TRBV6-3
cdr3_aa: CASSSARRATSTDTQYF
cdr3_nt: TGTGCCAGCAGTTCCGCCCGGAGAGCGACTAGCACAGATACGCAGTATTTT

j_call: TRBJ2-3
clone_size: .
d_call: .
v_call: TRBV5-1
cdr3_aa: CASSLDSGKMDTQYF
cdr3_nt: TGCGCCAGCAGCTTGGACTCAGGGAAAATGGATACGCAGTATTTT

j_call: TRBJ2-5
clone_size: .
d_call: TRBD2
v_call: TRBV5-1
cdr3_aa: CASSLASLAGDLKETQYF
cdr3_nt: TGCGCCAGCAGCTTGGCAAGTTTAGCGGGAGACCTAAAAGAGACCCAGTACTTC

j_call: TRBJ1-2
clone_size: many
d_call: .
v_call: TRBV29-1
cdr3_aa: CSVFGDGYTF
cdr3_nt: TGCAGCGTTTTCGGGGACGGCTACACCTTC

j_call: TRBJ1-2
clone_size: few
d_call: TRBD1
v_call: TRBV7-9
cdr3_aa: CASSLTGDGYTF
cdr3_nt: TGTGCCAGCAGCCTTACAGGGGATGGCTACACCTTC

j_call: TRBJ2-1
clone_size: .
d_call: .
v_call: TRBV7-9
cdr3_aa: CASSLAKYNEQFF
cdr3_nt: TGTGCCAGCAGCTTAGCAAAGTACAATGAGCAGTTCTTC

j_call: TRBJ2-7
clone_size: many
d_call: .
v_call: TRBV12-3/TRBV12-4
cdr3_aa: CASQDETKAYEQYF
cdr3_nt: TGTGCCAGCCAAGACGAGACAAAAGCCTACGAGCAGTACTTC

j_call: TRBJ2-7
clone_size: many
d_call: .
v_call: TRBV4-3
cdr3_aa: CASSQGGTYEQYF
cdr3_nt: TGCGCCAGCAGCCAGGGGGGAACCTACGAGCAGTACTTC

j_call: TRBJ2-7
clone_size: .
d_call: .
v_call: TRBV4-3
cdr3_aa: CASSRKVRLRAEQYF
cdr3_nt: TGCGCCAGCAGCCGAAAAGTCAGACTAAGAGCCGAGCAGTACTTC

j_call: TRBJ2-2
clone_size: .
d_call: .
v_call: TRBV3-1
cdr3_aa: CASSQGPDRRELFF
cdr3_nt: TGTGCCAGCAGCCAAGGCCCTGACAGACGGGAGCTGTTTTTT

j_call: TRBJ1-1
clone_size: .
d_call: .
v_call: TRBV29-1
cdr3_aa: CSVAWATEAFF
cdr3_nt: TGCAGCGTTGCCTGGGCCACTGAAGCTTTCTTT

j_call: TRBJ2-7
clone_size: few
d_call: TRBD1
v_call: TRBV6-1
cdr3_aa: CASKKDRGSSYEQYF
cdr3_nt: TGTGCCAGCAAGAAAGACAGGGGGAGCTCCTACGAGCAGTACTTC

j_call: TRBJ1-2
clone_size: .
d_call: .
v_call: TRBV4-3
cdr3_aa: CASSKGYGYTF
cdr3_nt: TGCGCCAGCAGCAAGGGCTATGGCTACACCTTC

j_call: TRBJ2-5
clone_size: few
d_call: TRBD2
v_call: TRBV5-1
cdr3_aa: CASSLLAGEKETQYF
cdr3_nt: TGCGCCAGCAGCTTGTTAGCGGGGGAAAAAGAGACCCAGTACTTC

j_call: TRBJ2-1
clone_size: many
d_call: TRBD1
v_call: TRBV15
cdr3_aa: CATSETGAPYNEQFF
cdr3_nt: TGTGCCACCAGCGAAACAGGGGCACCCTACAATGAGCAGTTCTTC

j_call: TRBJ2-1
clone_size: few
d_call: .
v_call: TRBV5-1
cdr3_aa: CASSLDSGPYNEQFF
cdr3_nt: TGCGCCAGCAGCTTGGATTCAGGGCCTTACAATGAGCAGTTCTTC

j_call: TRBJ2-7
clone_size: few
d_call: .
v_call: TRBV21-1
cdr3_aa: CASSKGTGALDEQYF
cdr3_nt: TGTGCCAGCAGCAAAGGGACAGGGGCCTTAGACGAGCAGTACTTC

j_call: TRBJ1-1
clone_size: many
d_call: TRBD1
v_call: TRBV4-2
cdr3_aa: CASSRSTGVNTEAFF
cdr3_nt: TGTGCCAGCAGCCGATCGACAGGGGTGAACACTGAAGCTTTCTTT

j_call: TRBJ2-7
clone_size: many
d_call: .
v_call: TRBV7-2
cdr3_aa: CASSVVGGQYYEQYF
cdr3_nt: TGTGCCAGCAGTGTCGTTGGGGGGCAGTACTACGAGCAGTACTTC

j_call: TRBJ2-3
clone_size: few
d_call: TRBD2
v_call: TRBV7-3
cdr3_aa: CASSLRAGVSTDTQYF
cdr3_nt: TGTGCCAGCAGCTTAAGGGCGGGGGTGAGCACAGATACGCAGTATTTT

j_call: TRBJ1-3
clone_size: .
d_call: .
v_call: TRBV10-3
cdr3_aa: CAIMSGGNSGNTIYF
cdr3_nt: TGTGCCATCATGTCAGGTGGGAACTCTGGAAACACCATATATTTT

j_call: TRBJ2-1
clone_size: .
d_call: TRBD2
v_call: TRBV19
cdr3_aa: CASSTIAGREQFF
cdr3_nt: TGTGCCAGTAGTACTATAGCGGGAAGGGAGCAGTTCTTC

j_call: TRBJ2-1
clone_size: few
d_call: TRBD2
v_call: TRBV7-6
cdr3_aa: CASSPTRGAGDEQFF
cdr3_nt: TGTGCCAGCAGCCCCACGCGGGGGGCCGGGGATGAGCAGTTCTTC

j_call: TRBJ2-5
clone_size: .
d_call: .
v_call: TRBV27
cdr3_aa: CASSTGRGRGETQYF
cdr3_nt: TGTGCCAGCAGCACCGGGCGGGGGCGCGGGGAGACCCAGTACTTC

j_call: TRBJ1-6
clone_size: few
d_call: .
v_call: TRBV7-2
cdr3_aa: CASSLGPGHLSPLHF
cdr3_nt: TGTGCCAGCAGCTTAGGTCCCGGTCACCTGTCCCCCCTCCACTTT

j_call: TRBJ2-1
clone_size: .
d_call: .
v_call: TRBV7-9
cdr3_aa: CASSLKNRGEQFF
cdr3_nt: TGTGCCAGCAGCTTAAAAAATAGGGGCGAGCAGTTCTTC

j_call: TRBJ1-5
clone_size: .
d_call: .
v_call: TRBV30
cdr3_aa: CAWSLQDNQPQHF
cdr3_nt: TGTGCCTGGAGTTTGCAAGACAATCAGCCCCAGCATTTT

j_call: TRBJ1-1
clone_size: .
d_call: TRBD1
v_call: TRBV7-9
cdr3_aa: CASSLQGGFTEAFF
cdr3_nt: TGTGCCAGCAGCTTACAGGGGGGGTTCACTGAAGCTTTCTTT

j_call: TRBJ1-4
clone_size: .
d_call: TRBD1
v_call: TRBV5-1
cdr3_aa: CASAGQGGEKLFF
cdr3_nt: TGCGCCAGCGCTGGACAGGGAGGTGAAAAACTGTTTTTT

j_call: TRBJ2-3
clone_size: few
d_call: TRBD2
v_call: TRBV7-9
cdr3_aa: CASSPWTSGAADTQYF
cdr3_nt: TGTGCCAGCAGCCCCTGGACTAGCGGGGCGGCAGATACGCAGTATTTT

j_call: TRBJ2-3
clone_size: few
d_call: TRBD2
v_call: TRBV10-3
cdr3_aa: CAHQQGAGSTDTQYF
cdr3_nt: TGTGCCCACCAGCAGGGAGCGGGAAGCACAGATACGCAGTATTTT

j_call: TRBJ2-7
clone_size: few
d_call: TRBD2
v_call: TRBV20-1
cdr3_aa: CSAQRRYGGAYEQYF
cdr3_nt: TGCAGTGCCCAAAGGCGGTACGGGGGGGCATACGAGCAGTACTTC